This TCR beta chain came from a study of monozygotic twins with inflammatory bowel disease (dated by TCRdb to the late 2010s). A note on the overall study: In total, around 28 monozygotic twin pairs made up the full study: 19 Danish pairs, all IBD-discordant, plus nine German pairs, of which four were IBD-concordant and five were IBD-discordant. Each individual had, on average, about 151 000 unique TCRalpha sequences and 181 000 unique TCRbeta sequences available for analysis. The search for disease-associated traits relied mainly on comparing IBD patients with their genetically identical healthy co-twins within discordant pairs. What the research found in general, with its limitations: IBD patients shared fewer clonotypes with other individuals than healthy twins did, most markedly in patients showing signs of disease activity. Different T cell subtypes could not be distinguished in the analysis. No single strong signal or clonotype linked to IBD turned up in the results, so the idea that one exists was not supported. Differing immunosuppressive treatments among patients may have added background noise and inter-individual variability to the repertoires. IBD patients had lower TCRbeta repertoire diversity, measured by the inverse Simpson index, than their healthy co-twins. Concordant and discordant twins showed no difference in repertoire similarity, possibly because of limited statistical power.

As to this clonotype: It has no known antigen specificity.

Library preparation was by 5' RACE. Preparation of each TCR library used about 4,000 ng of total RNA. cDNA was synthesized with SMARTScribe reverse transcriptase in eight separate reactions per sample. During cDNA synthesis, template switching was used to introduce unique molecular identifiers that contained a 6-nucleotide sample barcode. Amplification of TCRalpha and TCRbeta cDNA involved two nested PCRs of approximately 16 and 9 cycles, and each PCR was followed by bead purification. Before amplification, cDNA was treated with uracil DNA-glycosylase and purified using the QIAquick PCR purification kit. The second PCR added Illumina TruSeq-compatible adapters along with sample-specific barcodes. Library quality and concentration were assessed using TapeStation and Qubit, and approximately 5 ng of each library was pooled. The pooled libraries were sequenced with 2 x 100 bp reads and custom sequencing primers on an Illumina HiSeq2500 single-index Rapid Run. Turning to the authors' computational methods: UMI-based consensus assembly with MiGEC version 1.2.6 was used to correct PCR and sequencing errors. MiXCR version 2.1.1 handled V(D)J alignment, clonotype assembly and CDR3 extraction. To normalise gene usage, clonotype sharing and MAIT/NKT TCR abundance, the analysis used the top 1000, 10 000 and 20 000 clonotypes per sample. After downsampling to 27 000 UMIs, diversity was calculated as the inverse Simpson index using the vegan R package. Statistical testing used paired Mann-Whitney U tests on the discordant twin pairs and applied Benjamini-Hochberg correction for multiple testing. After the reads were reprocessed by TCRdb, one entry was made per CDR3 protein sequence, with no DNA. None of the V and J calls come from the authors' own analysis; TCRdb made them. The data table for this sample lists 300,000 to 350,000 distinct CDR3 sequences. Approximately 2% of the sample belongs to the ten largest clones.

A 2.5 ml peripheral blood sample was drawn into PAXgene tubes per donor and stored at -80°C. Without any T cell sorting, total RNA was extracted from whole blood using the PAXgene blood miRNA kit on an automated QIAcube. Peripheral blood from monozygotic twin pairs concordant or discordant for inflammatory bowel disease was subjected to deep TCRalpha and TCRbeta repertoire profiling with unique molecular barcoding. Smoking habits were recorded for all twin pairs, with individuals classified as current, former or never smokers. This receptor was identified in a human donor with ulcerative colitis or Crohn's disease, or a healthy co-twin of an affected twin (not recorded which). Sequenced sample: blood.

The CDR3 loop reads CSASRTSGGSNSYEQYF. The rearranged chain carries TRBV20-1 and TRBJ2-7; the D call of TRBD2 rests on TCRdb alone, since no DNA is present to check it. The germline V gene (reference sequence) yields DFQATT for CDR1 and SNEGSKA for CDR2. From the cysteine through the phenylalanine, the CDR3 covers 17 amino acids. DNA is not on record.